What follows are 30 T cell receptor beta chains derived from one specimen sequenced in a study of T-cell memory formation after mild COVID-19. TCRdb ran MiXCR on the 5' RACE reads and lists one entry per CDR3 protein. The sample holds roughly 300,000 distinct CDR3 sequences, over 7% seen once. The material sequenced was PBMCs or a T cell subset sorted from them (not recorded which). The receptor source for this set is a man aged 18 to 35 who had mild COVID-19 (a few samples of this study predate the infection). Cell type and time point are not known.

This clonotype has just a few counts. The genes are TRBV27 and TRBJ2-7, with 7 bases fitting TRBD2. The V gene end was trimmed by 3 bases and the J gene end by 5 bases; junction bases not matched to a gene: 7. Germline-derived CDR1 and CDR2 are MNHEY and SMNVEV (reference sequence). The CDR3 has 14 residues. Here the CDR3 DNA reads TGTGCCAGCAGTTTGGGGAGGGCGGTCCACGAGCAGTACTTC. Its protein product is CASSLGRAVHEQYF.

The chain carries TRBV27 and TRBJ2-7; D is unclear. Trimming took off 3 bases at V and 2 bases at J, with 8 bases between the two ends. The CDR3 is made up of 13 amino acids. Germline V gene data show CDR1 as MNHEY and CDR2 as SMNVEV (reference sequence). CDR3 residues: CASSLGVTYEQYF. CDR3 nucleotide sequence: TGTGCCAGCAGTTTGGGTGTAACCTACGAGCAGTACTTC.

The sample holds a few counts of this clonotype. The genes are TRBV20-1 and TRBJ1-5, with D perhaps TRBD1 (5 bases). The V end lost 0 bases, the J end lost 0 bases, and 15 bases lay between the germline ends. Germline V gives CDR1 DFQATT, CDR2 SNEGSKA (reference sequence). CDR3 length: 17 amino acids. In DNA form, the CDR3 reads TGCAGTGCTAGAGATGCCGGGGCGGTCTATAGCAATCAGCCCCAGCATTTT. Translated, it gives CSARDAGAVYSNQPQHF.

The chain recombines TRBV6-5 with TRBJ2-7; D uncertain. CDR3 size: 12 residues. The germline gives CDR1 MNHEY, CDR2 SVGAGI. Trimming shortened V by 6 bases and J by 3 bases, and 9 bases separated the two germline ends. CDR3 region: CASRAAGYEQYF. The CDR3 bases are TGTGCCAGCAGGGCAGCAGGCTACGAGCAGTACTTC.

V is TRBV24-1 and J is TRBJ1-5; 7 positions match TRBD1. Germline trimming cut 7 bases from V and 3 bases from J; bases unmatched to any gene: 8. This CDR3 comprises 15 residues. Germline V gene lookup returns CDR1 KGHDR and CDR2 SFDVKD. The CDR3 spells CATSGGGQLNQPQHF. DNA of the CDR3: TGTGCCACCAGCGGCGGGGGACAGCTCAATCAGCCCCAGCATTTT.

There are a few counts of this clonotype. The chain combines TRBV20-1 with TRBJ2-2; TRBD1 matches at 9 bases. The CDR3 covers 15 residues. The trim removed 5 bases at V and 5 bases at J, leaving 9 bases unmatched. CDR1 and CDR2 (germline): DFQATT, SNEGSKA (reference sequence). The CDR3 DNA is TGCAGTGCTCATACTCAGGGACAGGGAACCGGGGAGCTGTTTTTT. Translation: CSAHTQGQGTGELFF.

The chain joins TRBV24-1 to TRBJ1-2; 10 bases line up with TRBD1. Germline V gene data show CDR1 as KGHDR and CDR2 as SFDVKD. The CDR3 consists of 15 residues. Trimming at V came to 4 bases and at J to 3 bases, leaving 4 bases not matched to a gene. The CDR3 coding sequence is TGTGCCACCAGTGAGGGGGGACAGGGGCACTATGGCTACACCTTC. Its translation: CATSEGGQGHYGYTF.

This clonotype was counted at least ten times. The genes are TRBV4-1 and TRBJ1-5; no firm D call. The V end lost 0 bases, the J end lost 0 bases, and 6 bases lay between the germline ends. This CDR3 region has 15 residues. CDR1 and CDR2 (germline): MGHRA, YSYEKL. The CDR3 bases are TGCGCCAGCAGCCAAGATATGGTTAGCAATCAGCCCCAGCATTTT. This sequence encodes CASSQDMVSNQPQHF.

The J gene is TRBJ2-2, the V gene TRBV20-1, with D tentatively TRBD1 or TRBD2 (6 bases each). The germline V gene encodes CDR1 DFQATT and CDR2 SNEGSKA (reference sequence). V lost 0 bases and J 3 bases, leaving 11 bases between the germline ends. The CDR3 is made up of 15 amino acids. CDR3 amino acids: CSARDWRGDTGELFF. CDR3 coding DNA: TGCAGTGCTAGAGATTGGAGGGGGGACACCGGGGAGCTGTTTTTT.

The sample holds many counts of this clonotype. J is TRBJ2-1 and V is TRBV5-1; D uncertain. The CDR3 length is 13 residues. With 1 base removed from V and 5 bases from J, the gap between germline ends came to 7 bases. The germline CDR1 and CDR2 sequences are SGHRS and YFSETQ. As DNA, the CDR3 is TGCGCCAGCAGCTTGTTGGGCGACAATGAGCAGTTCTTC. Translating it yields CASSLLGDNEQFF.

The chain employs TRBV7-2 and TRBJ2-1; D is unresolved. The V end was cut by 6 bases, the J end by 5 bases, with 14 bases between. The CDR3 is 14 amino acids. The germline CDR1 and CDR2 sequences are SGHTA and FQGNSA. CDR3 DNA sequence: TGTGCCAGCAGTCGACAAAGAGGAGACAATGAGCAGTTCTTC. Protein: CASSRQRGDNEQFF.

This chain links TRBV29-1 with TRBJ2-2; tentative D call: TRBD2 (7 bases). V lost 1 base, J lost 8 bases, and 32 bases lay in between. Germline V lookup: CDR1 SQVTM, CDR2 ANQGSEA. The CDR3 runs to 20 residues. CDR3 DNA: TGCAGCGTTGAAGCCGCGGGACAAGATGGGCGGGGGAGATATAAGGGGGAGCTGTTTTTT. Translation gives CSVEAAGQDGRGRYKGELFF.

This clonotype was picked up many times. V gene TRBV7-2 combines with J gene TRBJ2-2, with 8 positions matching TRBD2. The CDR3 covers 18 residues. V trimming: 1 base; J trimming: 1 base; junction bases outside the gene matches: 8. Germline CDR1 reads SGHTA; CDR2 reads FQGNSA. The CDR3 DNA reads as TGTGCCAGCAGCTTAGACCCCCCGGGGGGGATGAACACCGGGGAGCTGTTTTTT. Translation: CASSLDPPGGMNTGELFF.

This clonotype was seen more than once but under ten times. V gene TRBV7-8 combines with J gene TRBJ2-5; 11 positions agree with TRBD2. The CDR3 loop spans 15 amino acids. After removal of 6 bases from V and 4 bases from J, the junction contained 7 bases not matched to a gene. The germline gives CDR1 SGHVS, CDR2 FQNEAQ. CDR3 residues: CASRTRLAGGETQYF. The CDR3, as DNA: TGTGCCAGCAGGACTCGGCTAGCGGGGGGAGAGACCCAGTACTTC.

This clonotype was counted many times. The rearrangement uses TRBV11-3 and TRBJ2-1; D gene uncertain. The V gene lost 3 bases and the J gene lost 9 bases, with 12 bases spanning the gap. CDR1 and CDR2 (germline): SGHNT, YENEEA. The CDR3 sequence is 13 residues long. Written as DNA, the CDR3 is TGTGCCAGCAGCTTTATCCCCGAAGGTGAGCAGTTCTTC. Encoded protein: CASSFIPEGEQFF.

There are many counts of this clonotype. The chain uses TRBV5-1 and TRBJ2-1; the match to TRBD2 covers 11 bases. The CDR3 has 17 amino acids. V lost 4 bases and J lost 7; bases outside the gene matches: 13. CDR1 and CDR2 (germline): SGHRS, YFSETQ. CDR3 loop: CASSLTNSGGAGNEQFF. CDR3 bases: TGCGCCAGCAGCCTAACTAATAGCGGGGGGGCCGGAAATGAGCAGTTCTTC.

The chain recombines TRBV4-2 with TRBJ2-5; TRBD2 is a possible D gene (6 bases). V shed 4 bases and J shed 3 bases, with 12 bases lying between them. The CDR3 runs 14 residues. Germline V gives CDR1 LGHNA, CDR2 YNFKEQ. The chain's CDR3 is CASSPLSGEETQYF. Written as DNA, the CDR3 is TGTGCCAGCAGCCCCCTTTCGGGGGAAGAGACCCAGTACTTC.

This clonotype has only a few counts. V gene TRBV9 combines with J gene TRBJ2-1; 7 bases are a match to TRBD1. Per the germline V gene, CDR1 is SGDLS and CDR2 is YYNGEE. V shed 2 bases, J shed 6 bases, and the junction held 2 bases outside the gene matches. CDR3 length: 13 residues. The CDR3 DNA is TGTGCCAGCAGCGTTAACAGGGGCAATGAGCAGTTCTTC. Its protein is CASSVNRGNEQFF. The complete variable domain, with remaining parts taken from reference TRBV9 and TRBJ2-1, reads DSGVTQTPKHLITATGQRVTLRCSPRSGDLSVYWYQQSLDQGLQFLIQYYNGEERAKGNILERFSAQQFPDLHSELNLSSLELGDSALYFCASSVNRGNEQFFGPGTRLTVL.

The V and J genes are TRBV9 and TRBJ2-3; D is ambiguous. V lost 0 bases and J 0 bases, leaving 8 bases between the germline ends. Germline V lookup: CDR1 SGDLS, CDR2 YYNGEE. This CDR3 has 15 amino acids. The CDR3 spells CASSVAPGSTDTQYF. The CDR3 region has the DNA TGTGCCAGCAGCGTAGCTCCGGGTAGCACAGATACGCAGTATTTT.

This clonotype was recorded a few times. The chain links TRBV6-2 or TRBV6-3 to TRBJ2-7; TRBD1 matches 8 bases. This CDR3 comprises 15 residues. The germline CDR1 and CDR2 sequences are MNHEY and SVGEGT. The V and J ends lost 7 bases and 0 bases, in that order; junction bases with no gene match: 8. CDR3 bases: TGTGCCAGCACCTTGGACAGGGATAACTCCTACGAGCAGTACTTC. The encoded protein is CASTLDRDNSYEQYF.

The table lists this clonotype with a few counts. The chain employs TRBV7-9 and TRBJ2-7, with D unresolved. Trimming took off 3 bases at V and 2 bases at J, with 14 bases between the two ends. Germline CDR1 SEHNR, CDR2 FQNEAQ (reference sequence). The CDR3 contains 15 residues. The CDR3 is CASSFSGDLTYEQYF. The CDR3 nucleotides read TGTGCCAGCAGCTTTTCAGGAGACTTAACCTACGAGCAGTACTTC. Using reference TRBV7-9 and TRBJ2-7 for the parts outside the CDR3, the full variable domain is DTGVSQNPRHKITKRGQNVTFRCDPISEHNRLYWYRQTLGQGPEFLTYFQNEAQLEKSRLLSDRFSAERPKGSFSTLEIQRTEQGDSAMYLCASSFSGDLTYEQYFGPGTRLTVT.

A remark on this clonotype: This may be a read error, as it is one base from a much larger clone. The chain links TRBV5-5 to TRBJ2-3, with D maybe TRBD2 (5 bases). The V end lost 4 bases, the J end lost 2 bases, and 11 bases lay between the germline ends. Germline V gene data show CDR1 as SGHKS and CDR2 as YYEKEE (reference sequence). The CDR3 contains 14 residues. The CDR3 coding sequence is TGTGCCAGCAGCATAACGGGGTCCACAGATACGCAGTATTTT. As protein: CASSITGSTDTQYF.

The rearrangement joins TRBV4-1 to TRBJ2-5; 7 bases are shared with TRBD1. Looked up from germline, CDR1 is MGHRA and CDR2 is YSYEKL. CDR3 length: 15 residues. The V gene end was trimmed by 0 bases and the J gene end by 4 bases; junction bases not matched to a gene: 5. The CDR3 DNA sequence: TGCGCCAGCAGCCAAGATTCGGGGACAGCAGAGACCCAGTACTTC. It codes for CASSQDSGTAETQYF.

This clonotype was observed a few times. J is TRBJ1-5 and V is TRBV7-2; D not certain. The CDR3 totals 15 residues. Germline assignment: CDR1 SGHTA and CDR2 FQGNSA. Trimming removed 5 bases at V and 6 bases at J, with 17 bases between. The CDR3 spells CASSTGFLGSQPQHF. CDR3 in DNA: TGTGCCAGCAGCACGGGGTTCTTGGGATCTCAGCCCCAGCATTTT.

This clonotype occurred many times. The chain has TRBV4-2 and TRBJ1-1; D unresolved. CDR1 is LGHNA, CDR2 YNFKEQ, per germline. The CDR3 contains 15 residues. The V and J ends lost 1 base and 1 base respectively, with 10 bases between them. The CDR3, as DNA: TGTGCCAGCAGCCAAGGTGGACGGTCGAACACTGAAGCTTTCTTT. It specifies CASSQGGRSNTEAFF.

There are a few counts of this clonotype. Here the CDR3 reads CASWGTGVHEQYF. The CDR3, as DNA: TGTGCCAGCTGGGGGACAGGAGTTCACGAGCAGTACTTC. J is TRBJ2-7 and V is TRBV18; 8 nucleotides align to TRBD1. Germline trimming cut 7 bases from V and 5 bases from J; bases unmatched to any gene: 7. The CDR3 consists of 13 residues. CDR1 KGHSH and CDR2 LQKENI come from the germline V gene.

The rearrangement links TRBV2 to TRBJ1-6; D is possibly TRBD1 (6 bases). The V end was cut by 7 bases, the J end by 8 bases, with 12 bases between. The CDR3 length is 13 residues. CDR1 SNHLY and CDR2 FYNNEI come from the germline V gene. The CDR3 here is CASNKGVDSPLHF. The CDR3 coding sequence is TGTGCCAGCAATAAGGGGGTCGATTCACCCCTCCACTTT.

V is TRBV6-2 or TRBV6-3 and J is TRBJ1-1, with 11 bases lining up with TRBD1. Germline values: CDR1 MNHEY, CDR2 SVGEGT. V trimming: 6 bases; J trimming: 4 bases; junction bases outside the gene matches: 10. The CDR3 spans 16 residues. The CDR3 here is CASSARDRGKGTEAFF. DNA for the CDR3: TGTGCCAGCAGCGCCCGGGACAGGGGGAAGGGCACTGAAGCTTTCTTT.

There are many counts of this clonotype. J is TRBJ1-1 and V is TRBV4-1; maybe TRBD1 (6 bases). This CDR3 contains 15 residues. Trimming took off 4 bases at V and 6 bases at J, with 18 bases between the two ends. From germline, CDR1 is MGHRA and CDR2 YSYEKL. CDR3 sequence (DNA): TGCGCCAGCAGCCTAGTCGTCTGGGGGCCGGCTGAAGCTTTCTTT. Encoded protein: CASSLVVWGPAEAFF.

Many counts were recorded for this clonotype. The genes are TRBV7-2 and TRBJ2-3; D possibly uses TRBD1 or TRBD2 (5 bases each). The CDR3 is 12 residues long. V lost 5 bases to trimming and J lost 6 bases, with 9 bases between them. The germline V gene has CDR1 SGHTA and CDR2 FQGNSA. In DNA form, the CDR3 reads TGTGCCAGCAGCCCAGAGGGGGATACGCAGTATTTT. This codes for CASSPEGDTQYF.